These 12 T cell receptor beta chains were all obtained from the same sample, sequenced in a study of T cell clonotyping in hematopoietic cell transplantation. Sequencing was performed with immunoSEQ multiplex PCR; in TCRdb, only in-frame clones are kept and a portion is missing. The data contain about 4,800 clones, about 92% of them singletons. Sequencing used peripheral blood mononuclear cells. These receptors were obtained from a man between 40 and 49 years old in good health. Some clones in this sample may be carry-over from other donors' samples.

V gene TRBV7-2 combines with J gene TRBJ2-1; D ambiguous. This CDR3 is 13 amino acids long. Deletions cut 1 base from V and 5 bases from J, with 6 bases between. Germline CDR1 is SGHTA and CDR2 is FQGNSA. The CDR3 is CASSLGTHNEQFF. The CDR3 coding sequence is TGTGCCAGCAGCTTAGGGACCCACAATGAGCAGTTCTTC.

This clone was observed a few times. This chain connects TRBV7-2 to TRBJ1-4; TRBD1 matches at 7 bases. The CDR3 is made up of 14 amino acids. CDR1 and CDR2 (germline): SGHTA, FQGNSA. With V trimmed by 4 bases and J by 7 bases, 6 bases remained unmatched. The CDR3 reads CASSSKGQTEKLFF. Written as DNA, the CDR3 is TGTGCCAGCAGCTCAAAGGGACAGACTGAAAAACTGTTTTTT.

This rearrangement joins TRBV28 to TRBJ1-4, with a possible D match to TRBD1 (6 bases). Per germline, CDR1 MDHEN and CDR2 SYDVKM. The V gene lost 6 bases and the J gene lost 8 bases, with 16 bases spanning the gap. CDR3 length equals 14 residues. The CDR3 reads CASSPGGPLEKLFF. The CDR3 bases are TGTGCCAGCAGCCCCGGGGGGCCATTGGAAAAACTGTTTTTT.

The chain has TRBV5-1 and TRBJ2-5, with 7 bases fitting TRBD2. Germline CDR1 reads SGHRS; CDR2 reads YFSETQ. V was clipped by 4 bases and J by 5 bases; unmatched bases: 11. The CDR3 covers 15 residues. In nucleotides, the CDR3 is TGCGCCAGCAGCGTACTAGCGCAAGCTGGGGAGACCCAGTACTTC. Protein: CASSVLAQAGETQYF.

The sample holds a few counts of this clone. The V gene is TRBV27, the J gene TRBJ2-1; a weak D match, TRBD2 (5 bases). Trimming left V 6 bases short and J 2 bases short, with 11 bases between. CDR3 size: 14 residues. Germline V lookup: CDR1 MNHEY, CDR2 SMNVEV (reference sequence). This CDR3 is CASSIVSAYNEQFF. In DNA form, the CDR3 reads TGTGCCAGCAGCATCGTTAGCGCCTACAATGAGCAGTTCTTC.

J is TRBJ1-2 and V is TRBV29-1; D may be TRBD1 (6 bases). The CDR3 consists of 13 residues. Germline V gene sequence: CDR1 SQVTM, CDR2 ANQGSEA. Trimming cost V 7 bases and J 1 base, with 13 bases left between them. As DNA, the CDR3 is TGCAGCGCGTCGACACAGGGTAACTATGGCTACACCTTC. Amino acids: CSASTQGNYGYTF.

The chain joins TRBV7-9 to TRBJ2-1; 10 bases are a match to TRBD2. Germline values: CDR1 SEHNR, CDR2 FQNEAQ (reference sequence). V shed 1 base, J shed 8 bases, and the junction held 5 bases outside the gene matches. The length of the CDR3 is 15 residues. The CDR3 DNA reads as TGTGCCAGCAGCTTAGTAAGCGGGAGGGCATATGAGCAGTTCTTC. Translated: CASSLVSGRAYEQFF. The full variable domain, its missing parts supplied by reference TRBV7-9 and TRBJ2-1, is DTGVSQNPRHKITKRGQNVTFRCDPISEHNRLYWYRQTLGQGPEFLTYFQNEAQLEKSRLLSDRFSAERPKGSFSTLEIQRTEQGDSAMYLCASSLVSGRAYEQFFGPGTRLTVL.

The genes are TRBV7-2 and TRBJ2-1, with TRBD2 identical over 13 bases. The V gene end was trimmed by 5 bases and the J gene end by 7 bases; junction bases not matched to a gene: 8. Germline CDR1 is SGHTA and CDR2 is FQGNSA. The CDR3 sequence is 16 residues long. CDR3 sequence: CASSPPTSGRSNEQFF. The DNA for the CDR3 is TGTGCCAGCAGCCCGCCGACTAGCGGGAGGTCGAATGAGCAGTTCTTC.

This chain joins TRBV5-1 and TRBJ2-3; D is perhaps TRBD2 (6 bases). Trimming shortened V by 7 bases and J by 2 bases, and 11 bases separated the two germline ends. The CDR3 sequence is 13 residues long. The V gene's germline CDR1 is SGHRS and CDR2 YFSETQ. The CDR3 is CASAREITDTQYF. CDR3 sequence (DNA): TGCGCCAGCGCTCGGGAGATCACAGATACGCAGTATTTT.

The V gene is TRBV7-9, the J gene TRBJ1-1; D remains ambiguous. V was trimmed by 1 base and J by 1 base, leaving 10 bases between them. The length of the CDR3 is 15 residues. Germline V gene lookup returns CDR1 SEHNR and CDR2 FQNEAQ (reference sequence). The CDR3 DNA is TGTGCCAGCAGCTTAGTGCTGGGAGGGAACACTGAAGCTTTCTTT. Its translation: CASSLVLGGNTEAFF.

This rearrangement joins TRBV5-5 to TRBJ2-2, with 8 bases aligning to TRBD2. Losses at the gene ends were 3 bases for V and 0 bases for J; bases not matched to a gene: 4. This CDR3 comprises 16 residues. CDR1 and CDR2 (germline): SGHKS, YYEKEE (reference sequence). The CDR3 nucleotides are TGTGCCAGCAGCTGGTTAGCGGGGCCGAACACCGGGGAGCTGTTTTTT. Protein: CASSWLAGPNTGELFF.

CDR3 loop: CASSARTGNGEQFF. The DNA for the CDR3 is TGTGCCAGTAGTGCCCGGACAGGGAATGGTGAGCAGTTCTTC. The gene calls are TRBV19 and TRBJ2-1; 8 bases line up with TRBD1. Germline values: CDR1 LNHDA, CDR2 SQIVND (reference sequence). J lost 9 bases, V lost 5 bases, and 9 bases had no gene match. This CDR3 contains 14 residues.